The present entry profiles one TCR beta chain with its context. Trimming shortened V by 3 bases and J by 2 bases, and 12 bases separated the two germline ends. This CDR3 region has 15 residues. Germline CDR1 reads SGHRS; CDR2 reads YFSETQ. This record comes from a study of blood T cell repertoires in COVID-19. Study as a whole: Some COVID-19 samples were acute and others convalescent; all came from the United States, Italy and Spain.

TCRdb keeps only in-frame clones here, not all; method: immunoSEQ multiplex PCR. The table shows about 220,000 clones, with over 75% occurring only once. The sequenced sample was PBMCs or T cells enriched from blood (not recorded which). The receptor's source is a woman younger than 30 in a cohort exposed to, infected with or recovered from COVID-19 (not recorded which). The genes are TRBV5-1 and TRBJ1-5; tentative D call: TRBD1 (6 bases). The CDR3 here is CASSWGQGRNQPQHF. In DNA form, the CDR3 reads TGCGCCAGCAGCTGGGGTCAGGGGCGCAATCAGCCCCAGCATTTT.